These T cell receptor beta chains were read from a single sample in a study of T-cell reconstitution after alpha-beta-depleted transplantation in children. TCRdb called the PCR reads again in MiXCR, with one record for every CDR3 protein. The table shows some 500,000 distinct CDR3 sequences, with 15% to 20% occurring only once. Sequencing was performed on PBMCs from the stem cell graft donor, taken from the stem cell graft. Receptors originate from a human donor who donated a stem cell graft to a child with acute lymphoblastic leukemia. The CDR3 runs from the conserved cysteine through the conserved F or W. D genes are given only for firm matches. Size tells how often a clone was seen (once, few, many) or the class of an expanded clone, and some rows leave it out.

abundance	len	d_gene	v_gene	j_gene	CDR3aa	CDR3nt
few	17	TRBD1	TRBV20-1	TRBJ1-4	CSAQAGQGAGRNEKLFF	TGCAGTGCCCAGGCGGGACAGGGGGCCGGAAGGAATGAAAAACTGTTTTTT
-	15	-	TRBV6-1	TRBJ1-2	CASSESPSKLSGYTF	TGTGCCAGCAGTGAATCCCCCTCCAAATTGTCCGGCTACACCTTC
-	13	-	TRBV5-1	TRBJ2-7	CASSRDNSYEQYF	TGCGCCAGCAGTCGAGACAACTCCTACGAGCAGTACTTC
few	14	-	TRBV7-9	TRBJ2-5	CASSETIWGETQYF	TGTGCCAGCAGCGAGACCATTTGGGGGGAGACCCAGTACTTC
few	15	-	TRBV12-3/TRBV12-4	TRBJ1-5	CASSLAGPLNQPQHF	TGTGCCAGCAGTTTAGCAGGCCCTCTCAATCAGCCCCAGCATTTT
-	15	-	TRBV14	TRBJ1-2	CASSQAASNFYGYTF	TGTGCCAGCAGCCAAGCCGCGTCGAACTTTTATGGCTACACCTTC
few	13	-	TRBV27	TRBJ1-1	CASSLAWVTEAFF	TGTGCCAGCAGTTTAGCGTGGGTCACTGAAGCTTTCTTT
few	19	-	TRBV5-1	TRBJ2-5	CASRSKFPLRGTFQEAQYF	TGCGCCAGCAGGAGTAAATTTCCTTTACGGGGTACCTTCCAAGAGGCCCAGTACTTC
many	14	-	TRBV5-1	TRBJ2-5	CASSLGGTGETQYF	TGCGCCAGCAGCTTGGGCGGGACCGGAGAGACCCAGTACTTC
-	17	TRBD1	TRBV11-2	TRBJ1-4	CASSLRGDRATNEKLFF	TGTGCCAGCAGCCTCAGGGGGGACCGTGCAACTAATGAAAAACTGTTTTTT
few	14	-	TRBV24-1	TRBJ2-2	CATSDGTNTGELFF	TGTGCCACCAGTGACGGAACGAACACCGGGGAGCTGTTTTTT
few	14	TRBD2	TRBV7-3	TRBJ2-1	CASSFGTSFNEQFF	TGTGCCAGCAGCTTCGGGACTAGCTTTAATGAGCAGTTCTTC
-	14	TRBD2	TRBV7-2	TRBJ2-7	CASSWETSGYEQYF	TGTGCCAGCAGCTGGGAGACTAGCGGCTACGAGCAGTACTTC
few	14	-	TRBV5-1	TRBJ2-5	CASSYTVTQETQYF	TGCGCCAGCAGCTATACAGTCACGCAAGAGACCCAGTACTTC
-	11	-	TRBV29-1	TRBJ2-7	CSVASAYEQYF	TGCAGCGTTGCCAGTGCCTACGAGCAGTACTTC
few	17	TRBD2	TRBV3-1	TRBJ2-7	CASSHRLAGGPEGEQYF	TGTGCCAGCTCCCACCGACTAGCGGGAGGGCCAGAGGGCGAGCAGTACTTC
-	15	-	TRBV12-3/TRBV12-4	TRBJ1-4	CASSFGPGRSEKLFF	TGTGCCAGCAGTTTCGGTCCAGGGCGGAGTGAAAAACTGTTTTTT
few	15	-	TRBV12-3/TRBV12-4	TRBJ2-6	CASSPHRAGANVLTF	TGTGCCAGCAGTCCCCACAGGGCTGGGGCCAACGTCCTGACTTTC
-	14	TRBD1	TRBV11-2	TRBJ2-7	CASSFRDRVYEQYF	TGTGCCAGCAGCTTCCGGGACAGGGTCTACGAGCAGTACTTC
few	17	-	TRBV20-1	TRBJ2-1	CSARDPDSSLSYNEQFF	TGCAGTGCTAGAGATCCTGATAGTTCCTTATCCTACAATGAGCAGTTCTTC
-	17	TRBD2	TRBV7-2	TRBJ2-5	CASSLAGSGRGAETQYF	TGTGCCAGCAGCTTAGCGGGTAGCGGGAGAGGGGCAGAGACCCAGTACTTC
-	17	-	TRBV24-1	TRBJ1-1	CATIRGSSDTSNTEAFF	TGTGCCACCATTAGGGGCTCCTCGGATACTTCGAACACTGAAGCTTTCTTT
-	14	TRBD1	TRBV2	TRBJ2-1	CASGPGQGYNEQFF	TGTGCCAGCGGTCCGGGACAGGGATACAATGAGCAGTTCTTC
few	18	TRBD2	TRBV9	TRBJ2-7	CASSVGGTSGRNGYEQYF	TGTGCCAGCAGCGTAGGGGGGACTAGCGGGAGAAACGGGTACGAGCAGTACTTC
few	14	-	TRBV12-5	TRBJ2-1	CASGDPNYYNEQFF	TGTGCTAGTGGCGACCCGAACTACTACAATGAGCAGTTCTTC
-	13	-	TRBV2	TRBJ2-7	CASSDATEYEQYF	TGTGCCAGCAGTGACGCCACAGAGTACGAGCAGTACTTC
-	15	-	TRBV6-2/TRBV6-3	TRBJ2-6	CASSYDTTGANGLTF	TGTGCCAGCAGTTACGACACGACTGGGGCCAACGGCCTGACTTTC
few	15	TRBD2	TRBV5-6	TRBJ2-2	CASNQAGFNTGELFF	TGTGCCAGCAACCAAGCGGGGTTCAACACCGGGGAGCTGTTTTTT
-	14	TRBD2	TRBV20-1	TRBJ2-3	CSAIAGGPADTQYF	TGCAGTGCCATAGCGGGAGGGCCGGCAGATACGCAGTATTTT
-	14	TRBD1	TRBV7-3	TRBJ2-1	CASSGDRGHNEQFF	TGTGCCAGCAGCGGGGACAGGGGGCACAATGAGCAGTTCTTC
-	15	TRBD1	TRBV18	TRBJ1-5	CASSEGQGVAWPQHF	TGTGCCAGCTCAGAAGGACAGGGAGTGGCGTGGCCCCAGCATTTT
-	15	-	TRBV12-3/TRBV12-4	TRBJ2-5	CASSLYRATQETQYF	TGTGCCAGCAGTTTATACAGGGCCACACAAGAGACCCAGTACTTC
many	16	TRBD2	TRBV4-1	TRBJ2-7	CASSQETSGYFYEQYF	TGCGCCAGCAGCCAAGAAACTAGCGGGTATTTCTACGAGCAGTACTTC
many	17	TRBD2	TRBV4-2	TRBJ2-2	CASSQGLAGVGTGELFF	TGTGCCAGCAGCCAAGGACTAGCGGGAGTAGGGACCGGGGAGCTGTTTTTT
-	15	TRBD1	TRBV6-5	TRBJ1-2	CASSYDRGDFYGYTF	TGTGCCAGCAGTTACGACAGGGGGGACTTCTATGGCTACACCTTC
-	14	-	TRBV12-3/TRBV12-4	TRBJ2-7	CASKSGESLTEQYF	TGTGCCAGCAAGTCGGGGGAATCGCTCACCGAGCAGTACTTC
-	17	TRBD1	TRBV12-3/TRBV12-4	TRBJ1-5	CASRSRTGTRGNQPQHF	TGTGCCAGTCGTAGCAGGACAGGGACACGGGGCAATCAGCCCCAGCATTTT
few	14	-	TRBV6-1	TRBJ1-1	CASRDRTGNTEAFF	TGTGCCAGCAGGGACAGAACAGGGAACACTGAAGCTTTCTTT
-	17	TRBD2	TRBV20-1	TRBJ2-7	CSATGTSGSWGSYEQYF	TGCAGTGCTACCGGGACTAGCGGGAGTTGGGGGTCCTACGAGCAGTACTTC
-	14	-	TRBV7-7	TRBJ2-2	CASSLAQFTGELFF	TGTGCCAGCAGCTTAGCGCAGTTCACCGGGGAGCTGTTTTTT